Listed below are T cell receptor beta chains from one sample, sequenced in a study of identical twins. TCRdb processed the 5' RACE reads anew with MiXCR; each CDR3 protein has one entry. The sample holds about 150,000 distinct CDR3 sequences, roughly 3.5% seen once. The sample taken for sequencing was memory T cells sorted from blood. These receptors were taken from a man younger than 35 in good health. Both conserved end residues are part of each CDR3. The D gene is left open where the match is weak. Clone sizes are given selectively: once, few, many, or a class where the clone is expanded.

V	size	J	D	DNA	CDR3
TRBV20-1	many	TRBJ2-1	.	TGCAGTGCTAGAACAGACAGAAATCGCTACAATGAGCAGTTCTTC	CSARTDRNRYNEQFF
TRBV7-9	many	TRBJ1-1	.	TGTGCCAGCGGTATGAACACTGAAGCTTTCTTT	CASGMNTEAFF
TRBV5-1	many	TRBJ2-5	.	TGCGCCAGCAGCTCGACACTAAAAGAGACCCAGTACTTC	CASSSTLKETQYF
TRBV2	many	TRBJ2-2	.	TGTGCCAGCAGTACCGATTGGGGCGACACCGGGGAGCTGTTTTTT	CASSTDWGDTGELFF
TRBV12-3/TRBV12-4	many	TRBJ2-5	.	TGTGCCAGCAGTTTGGAGTGGGAGGAGACCCAGTACTTC	CASSLEWEETQYF
TRBV18	.	TRBJ1-1	.	TGTGCCAGCTCACCGGGGGAGAACACTGAAGCTTTCTTT	CASSPGENTEAFF
TRBV10-3	many	TRBJ2-7	.	TGTGCCATCAGTGGGTTCAGGGACTACGAGCAGTACTTC	CAISGFRDYEQYF
TRBV6-1	.	TRBJ2-2	.	TGTGCCAGCAGTGAAACAAGCTGGGCGACCGGGGAGCTGTTTTTT	CASSETSWATGELFF
TRBV12-3/TRBV12-4	many	TRBJ1-5	.	TGTGCCAGCAGTTGGGTGGGTAGTGATCAGCCCCAGCATTTT	CASSWVGSDQPQHF
TRBV7-8	.	TRBJ1-1	.	TGTGCCAGCAGCTTACGTGGCGGGGGGAACACTGAAGCTTTCTTT	CASSLRGGGNTEAFF
TRBV9	many	TRBJ2-5	.	TGTGCCAGCAGCGCCGAACCGCAAGAGACCCAGTACTTC	CASSAEPQETQYF
TRBV3-1	.	TRBJ2-6	.	TGTGCCAGCAGCCAGGAGGGACTGGCCTCTGGGGCCAACGTCCTGACTTTC	CASSQEGLASGANVLTF
TRBV5-6	many	TRBJ2-3	.	TGTGCCAGCAGCTGGCGGACGGGCACAGATACGCAGTATTTT	CASSWRTGTDTQYF
TRBV7-9	many	TRBJ2-2	.	TGTGCCAGCAGCCCCCGACAGGTTTCCGGGGAGCTGTTTTTT	CASSPRQVSGELFF
TRBV14	few	TRBJ2-2	TRBD2	TGTGCCAGCAGCCAAGCTGGGGGGGGCACCGGGGAGCTGTTTTTT	CASSQAGGGTGELFF
TRBV5-4	many	TRBJ2-6	.	TGTGCCAGCAAGCGACGGAACTCTGGGGCCAACGTCCTGACTTTC	CASKRRNSGANVLTF
TRBV21-1	many	TRBJ1-4	.	TGTGCCAGCAGCAAAGGAGGCAGCTGTTCAACTAATGAAAAACTGTTTTTT	CASSKGGSCSTNEKLFF
TRBV12-3/TRBV12-4	medium-sized	TRBJ2-1	TRBD1	TGTGCCAGCAGTTTTCGGTCGAACAGGGGTTCCTACAATGAGCAGTTCTTC	CASSFRSNRGSYNEQFF
TRBV6-1	.	TRBJ1-1	TRBD1	TGTGCCAGCAGACAAAGACAGGGGAGTAACACTGAAGCTTTCTTT	CASRQRQGSNTEAFF
TRBV18	few	TRBJ2-5	TRBD2	TGTGCCAGCTCACGGACTAGTCGTGAGACCCAGTACTTC	CASSRTSRETQYF
TRBV25-1	many	TRBJ2-1	.	TGTGCCAGCAGTGATCCTGGGGGCGGTAGGAATGAGCAGTTCTTC	CASSDPGGGRNEQFF
TRBV20-1	many	TRBJ1-2	.	TGCAGTGCTGCGGGCGAGGCGGGTTATGGCTACACCTTC	CSAAGEAGYGYTF
TRBV7-9	many	TRBJ2-1	TRBD1	TGTGCCAGCAGCTTAGGGCCCAGGGGGCGGAGAGGTGAGCAGTTCTTC	CASSLGPRGRRGEQFF
TRBV28	many	TRBJ1-5	.	TGTGCCAGCAGCCCAGAGGGTAGCAATCAGCCCCAGCATTTT	CASSPEGSNQPQHF
TRBV5-6	few	TRBJ2-2	TRBD1	TGTGCCAGCAGCTTGCTAGGACAGGGAAACACCGGGGAGCTGTTTTTT	CASSLLGQGNTGELFF
TRBV5-1	many	TRBJ2-1	TRBD2	TGCGCCAGCAGCCCTAGCGGGATCAATGAGCAGTTCTTC	CASSPSGINEQFF
TRBV10-3	once	TRBJ2-1	TRBD2	TGTGCCATCAGTGTAGGGGGTAGCGGGAGTTCAAATGAGCAGTTCTTC	CAISVGGSGSSNEQFF
TRBV7-2	many	TRBJ2-1	.	TGTGCCAGCAGCTTAGGTGTACAGGCGTTGAACAATGAGCAGTTCTTC	CASSLGVQALNNEQFF
TRBV2	many	TRBJ1-1	.	TGTGCCAGCAGTGGGTTACAGGCGAACACTGAAGCTTTCTTT	CASSGLQANTEAFF
TRBV24-1	many	TRBJ2-1	.	TGTGCCACCAGTGATGTTGCCCTAGCTGAGCAGTTCTTC	CATSDVALAEQFF
TRBV28	many	TRBJ1-5	.	TGTGCCAGCAGTTTGGGGGCTGCGGACAATCAGCCCCAGCATTTT	CASSLGAADNQPQHF
TRBV5-1	many	TRBJ2-1	TRBD2	TGCGCCAGCGGGAGCGGGGACTACAATGAGCAGTTCTTC	CASGSGDYNEQFF
TRBV12-3/TRBV12-4	many	TRBJ2-3	TRBD2	TGTGCCAGCAGTTTAGCGGGGACTAGAAGCACAGATACGCAGTATTTT	CASSLAGTRSTDTQYF
TRBV13	.	TRBJ2-7	.	TGTGCCAGCAGAACTAGCCTTGGATCGCAGTACTTC	CASRTSLGSQYF
TRBV5-1	many	TRBJ2-2	TRBD2	TGCGCCAGCAGCTTGGGTCCCGGGACTAGCGGGAGGACCGGGGAGCTGTTTTTT	CASSLGPGTSGRTGELFF
TRBV6-1	many	TRBJ2-3	.	TGTGCCAGCAGCCCGATAGGGGCTAGCACAGATACGCAGTATTTT	CASSPIGASTDTQYF
TRBV5-4	many	TRBJ2-5	TRBD2	TGTGCCAGCAGCTCGCGGACTAGCTCGAAAGAGACCCAGTACTTC	CASSSRTSSKETQYF
TRBV15	few	TRBJ2-2	TRBD1	TGTGCCACCAGCTACTCCGGGACAGGGTTTTTGGGCAGGGAGCTGTTTTTT	CATSYSGTGFLGRELFF
TRBV5-1	many	TRBJ1-4	TRBD1	TGCGCCAGCAGCTTGAGGACAGGGGCCAACTTAAAACTGTTTTTT	CASSLRTGANLKLFF
TRBV19	many	TRBJ2-2	.	TGTGCCAGTACCCCTATGGGACGTAGAACCGGGGAGCTGTTTTTT	CASTPMGRRTGELFF
TRBV6-1	.	TRBJ2-7	TRBD1	TGTGCCAGCAGAAACCCAACAGGGGTCGAGCAGTACTTC	CASRNPTGVEQYF
TRBV4-1	many	TRBJ2-1	TRBD1	TGCGCCAGCAGCCGCCAGGGGACAGGGGTAAATGAGCAGTTCTTC	CASSRQGTGVNEQFF
TRBV7-8	few	TRBJ2-5	TRBD1	TGTGCCAGCAGCAGGGGGCGGGTGGGCCAAGAGACCCAGTACTTC	CASSRGRVGQETQYF
TRBV5-5	many	TRBJ1-1	.	TGTGCCAGCAGCTGGATAGAGAACACTGAAGCTTTCTTT	CASSWIENTEAFF
TRBV29-1	many	TRBJ2-2	.	TGCAGCGTTGCATTTAGGGCTGGTGGGACCGGGGAGCTGTTTTTT	CSVAFRAGGTGELFF
TRBV20-1	many	TRBJ2-7	TRBD2	TGCAGTGCTATAGAGCTAGCGGGAGCTCGCGAGCAGTACTTC	CSAIELAGAREQYF
TRBV5-1	many	TRBJ2-3	TRBD2	TGCGCCAGCAGCTTGGCCTGGACTAGCGGGAGACAGGCAGATACGCAGTATTTT	CASSLAWTSGRQADTQYF